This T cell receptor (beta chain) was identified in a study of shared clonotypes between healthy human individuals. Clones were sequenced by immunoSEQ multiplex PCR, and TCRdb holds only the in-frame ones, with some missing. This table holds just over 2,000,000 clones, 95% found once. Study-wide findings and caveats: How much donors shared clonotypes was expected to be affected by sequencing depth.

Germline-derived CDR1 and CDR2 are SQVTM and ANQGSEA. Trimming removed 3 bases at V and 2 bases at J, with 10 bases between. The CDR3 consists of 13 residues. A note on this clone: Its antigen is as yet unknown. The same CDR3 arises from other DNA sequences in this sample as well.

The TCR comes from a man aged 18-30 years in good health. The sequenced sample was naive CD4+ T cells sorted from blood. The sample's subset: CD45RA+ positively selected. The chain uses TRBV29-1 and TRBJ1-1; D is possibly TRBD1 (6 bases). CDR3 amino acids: CSVDLGGNTEAFF. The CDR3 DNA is TGCAGCGTTGATTTAGGGGGAAACACTGAAGCTTTCTTT. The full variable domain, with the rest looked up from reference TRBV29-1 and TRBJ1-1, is SAVISQKPSRDICQRGTSLTIQCQVDSQVTMMFWYRQQPGQSLTLIATANQGSEATYESGFVIDKFPISRPNLTFSTLTVSNMSPEDSSIYLCSVDLGGNTEAFFGQGTRLTVV.